This T cell receptor (beta chain) was recorded in a study of shared clonotypes between healthy human individuals. Background on the study: Three plates were used per donor for CD4 naive, three for CD4 memory, two for CD8 naive and one for CD8 memory.

General study findings and limits: Non-shared clonotypes had lower generation probabilities than those shared by all four donors.

Naive CD8 cells were CD45RO-negative, positively selected for CCR7, excluding terminally differentiated effector memory CD45RA+ cells. Donors comprised only Caucasian adults living in Nashville, Tennessee. Generated by immunoSEQ multiplex PCR, the TCRdb table keeps only in-frame clones and is missing some. The table lists 550,000 to 650,000 clones, around 96% of them singletons. The germline CDR1 and CDR2 sequences are SGHAT and FQNNGV. This CDR3 spans 17 amino acids. Trimming at V came to 0 bases and at J to 7 bases, leaving 10 bases not matched to a gene. Notes on this clone: Its antigen remains unknown.

The chain carries TRBV11-2 and TRBJ2-1; 9 nucleotides agree with TRBD2. Sequencing was performed on naive CD8+ T cells sorted from blood. The TCR sequence derives from a woman under 40 in good health. CDR3 loop: CASSLEGLAGVRNEQFF. Written as DNA, the CDR3 is TGTGCCAGCAGCTTAGAGGGCTTAGCGGGAGTAAGGAATGAGCAGTTCTTC.